One and the same sample provided the 31 T cell receptor beta chains below, sequenced in a study of T cell responses to AZD1222 COVID-19 vaccine. Assay used: immunoSEQ multiplex PCR; TCRdb lists only in-frame clones, some missing. The sample yields roughly 85,000 clones, around 85% seen once. The input for sequencing was peripheral blood, taken on day 0 of AZD1222 vaccination. Source of these receptors: an adult in good health.

The chain carries TRBV9 and TRBJ1-2, with unresolved D. The germline CDR1 and CDR2 sequences are SGDLS and YYNGEE. Trimming pared 1 base from V and 7 bases from J, leaving 8 bases between. This CDR3 is built from 12 residues. In DNA form, the CDR3 reads TGTGCCAGCAGCGTATGGTCCTCTGGCTACACCTTC. It codes for CASSVWSSGYTF.

In its sample, this clone was seen a few times. The gene calls are TRBV7-2 and TRBJ2-2; no clear D gene. V gave up 1 base and J gave up 5 bases, with 11 bases separating them. CDR3 length: 15 amino acids. CDR1 is SGHTA and CDR2 is FQGNSA in the germline V gene. CDR3 sequence: CASSLDFGGTGELFF. The CDR3 nucleotides are TGTGCCAGCAGCTTAGATTTCGGCGGTACCGGGGAGCTGTTTTTT.

The V call is TRBV19, the J call TRBJ1-1; a weak D match, TRBD1 (6 bases). V lost 6 bases and J lost 1, with 12 bases in between. In germline, CDR1 is LNHDA, CDR2 SQIVND (reference sequence). This CDR3 spans 14 amino acids. The CDR3 nucleotides are TGTGCCAGTAGGACCCGGGGACAGAACACTGAAGCTTTCTTT. It yields the protein CASRTRGQNTEAFF.

The chain links TRBV7-2 to TRBJ1-1; D may be TRBD1 (5 bases). The CDR3 spans 14 residues. V was pared by 2 bases and J by 4 bases, with 11 bases between. CDR1 SGHTA and CDR2 FQGNSA come from the germline V gene. CDR3 sequence (DNA): TGTGCCAGCAGCTTAACTACAGGCCGCACTGAAGCTTTCTTT. This gives the protein CASSLTTGRTEAFF.

The CDR3 loop is CASSYSRGAANEKLFF. The CDR3 nucleotides are TGTGCCAGCAGTTACTCGAGAGGGGCGGCTAATGAAAAACTGTTTTTT. This chain uses TRBV6-5 with TRBJ1-4; tentatively, D is TRBD1 (5 bases). The CDR3 extends over 16 amino acids. The V end was cut by 0 bases, the J end by 3 bases, with 11 bases between. Germline V gene sequence: CDR1 MNHEY, CDR2 SVGAGI.

V and J are TRBV14 and TRBJ2-1; 8 bases are shared with TRBD1. CDR3 length: 16 amino acids. Trimming cost V 3 bases and J 2 bases; bases outside gene matches: 6. In germline, CDR1 is SGHDN, CDR2 FVKESK. The CDR3 coding sequence is TGTGCCAGCAGCCACCTCGGACAGGGAACCTACAATGAGCAGTTCTTC. It specifies CASSHLGQGTYNEQFF.

The chain recombines TRBV7-9 with TRBJ2-5; possible D gene TRBD1, 6 bases. Germline CDR1 SEHNR, CDR2 FQNEAQ (reference sequence). The V end lost 1 base, the J end lost 5 bases, and 11 bases lay between the germline ends. This CDR3 has 14 amino acids. The CDR3 spells CASSLGWGQETQYF. The CDR3 DNA reads as TGTGCCAGCAGCTTAGGCTGGGGGCAGGAGACCCAGTACTTC.

This chain joins TRBV5-1 and TRBJ1-3, with D maybe TRBD1 (6 bases). V lost 5 bases, J lost 2 bases, and 14 bases lay in between. This CDR3 spans 15 amino acids. The germline V gene has CDR1 SGHRS and CDR2 YFSETQ. For the CDR3, the DNA is TGCGCCAGCAGGCGACAGGCCAACCCTGGAAACACCATATATTTT. This codes for CASRRQANPGNTIYF.

In its sample, this clone ranks as hyperexpanded. This chain joins TRBV11-2 and TRBJ2-6; the D is unclear. The V and J ends lost 7 bases and 0 bases respectively, with 10 bases between them. CDR3 length: 15 residues. In germline, CDR1 is SGHAT, CDR2 FQNNGV. As DNA, the CDR3 is TGTGCCAGCACCGCTTTCCTCTCTGGGGCCAACGTCCTGACTTTC. Encoded protein: CASTAFLSGANVLTF. The whole variable domain, remainder taken from reference TRBV11-2 and TRBJ2-6, is EAGVAQSPRYKIIEKRQSVAFWCNPISGHATLYWYQQILGQGPKLLIQFQNNGVVDDSQLPKDRFSAERLKGVDSTLKIQPAKLEDSAVYLCASTAFLSGANVLTFGAGSRLTVL.

The chain links TRBV27 to TRBJ1-4; possible D gene TRBD1, 6 bases. The CDR3 is 18 residues long. The ends were cut back, 6 bases at V and 7 bases at J, with 27 bases in the middle. Germline CDR1 reads MNHEY; CDR2 reads SMNVEV (reference sequence). In nucleotides, the CDR3 is TGTGCCAGCAGCTCAATGGGGGTGTTGTGGGGGGCAGGTGAAAAACTGTTTTTT. This encodes CASSSMGVLWGAGEKLFF.

The gene calls are TRBV11-2 and TRBJ1-3, with 7 bases lining up with TRBD1. With 3 bases clipped from V and 4 bases from J, the junction kept 6 bases outside the gene matches. The CDR3 is 15 residues long. Germline V CDR1 and CDR2: SGHAT, FQNNGV. Here the CDR3 reads CASSFDTGAGNTIYF. The CDR3 DNA is TGTGCCAGCAGCTTCGATACAGGGGCAGGAAACACCATATATTTT.

The genes are TRBV2 and TRBJ1-5; perhaps TRBD1 as D (5 bases). V lost 2 bases and J lost 0, with 11 bases in between. Germline values: CDR1 SNHLY, CDR2 FYNNEI. The length of the CDR3 is 16 residues. The CDR3 loop reads CASSELGGFSNQPQHF. The CDR3 nucleotides read TGTGCCAGCAGTGAATTGGGGGGATTTAGCAATCAGCCCCAGCATTTT.

The gene calls are TRBV5-4 and TRBJ2-5; 14 nucleotides align to TRBD2. The V gene end was trimmed by 3 bases and the J gene end by 2 bases; junction bases not matched to a gene: 6. The CDR3 contains 17 residues. CDR1 is SGHNT and CDR2 is YYREEE in the germline V gene (reference sequence). As DNA, the CDR3 is TGTGCCAGCAGCTCGGGACTAGCGGGGGTTGGTCAAGAGACCCAGTACTTC. It is translated as CASSSGLAGVGQETQYF. The whole variable domain, remainder taken from reference TRBV5-4 and TRBJ2-5, is ETGVTQSPTHLIKTRGQQVTLRCSSQSGHNTVSWYQQALGQGPQFIFQYYREEENGRGNFPPRFSGLQFPNYSSELNVNALELDDSALYLCASSSGLAGVGQETQYFGPGTRLLVL.

The V gene is TRBV29-1, the J gene TRBJ1-1; no reliable D call. Trimming left V 6 bases short and J 7 bases short, with 15 bases between. The CDR3 covers 12 residues. The germline V gene has CDR1 SQVTM and CDR2 ANQGSEA. This CDR3 reads CSVPETTSEAFF. The CDR3 region has the DNA TGCAGCGTGCCCGAAACAACCAGTGAAGCTTTCTTT.

CDR3 sequence: CATSRALGQAIYEQYF. The CDR3 DNA is TGTGCCACCAGCAGGGCCCTTGGACAGGCGATCTACGAGCAGTACTTC. This chain connects TRBV15 to TRBJ2-7; TRBD1 matches 7 bases. The CDR3 runs to 16 residues. Germline V gene lookup returns CDR1 LNHNV and CDR2 YYDKDF (reference sequence). The V segment lost 3 bases and the J segment 3 bases; nucleotides outside the gene matches: 11.

The chain carries TRBV12-3 or TRBV12-4 and TRBJ1-3; D may be TRBD1 (5 bases). The CDR3 is made up of 13 amino acids. With 5 bases removed from V and 3 bases from J, the gap between germline ends came to 8 bases. The CDR3: CASSRGYGNTIYF. The CDR3 DNA reads as TGTGCCAGCAGTAGGGGTTATGGAAACACCATATATTTT.

The chain links TRBV27 to TRBJ2-7; no firm D call. This CDR3 has 14 residues. The V end was cut by 3 bases, the J end by 0 bases, with 9 bases between. Germline CDR1 MNHEY, CDR2 SMNVEV (reference sequence). CDR3 sequence reads: CASSLQRASYEQYF. In DNA, the CDR3 is TGTGCCAGCAGTTTGCAAAGGGCCTCCTACGAGCAGTACTTC.

The chain is built from TRBV6-5 and TRBJ1-1, with D possibly TRBD1 on 6 matching bases. Trimming left V 7 bases short and J 6 bases short, with 15 bases between. Germline CDR1 reads MNHEY; CDR2 reads SVGAGI. This CDR3 region has 13 residues. CDR3 loop: CASTERGAAEAFF. CDR3 DNA: TGTGCCAGCACCGAAAGGGGGGCCGCTGAAGCTTTCTTT.

The V call is TRBV5-1, the J call TRBJ1-4; 8 positions agree with TRBD1. Germline CDR1 is SGHRS and CDR2 is YFSETQ. The V and J ends lost 7 bases and 8 bases, in that order; junction bases with no gene match: 10. The CDR3 totals 14 residues. This CDR3 is CASGLDRGSEKLFF. The CDR3 DNA follows: TGCGCCAGCGGACTCGACAGGGGTAGCGAAAAACTGTTTTTT.

This clone was recorded only once. The rearrangement joins TRBV10-1 to TRBJ1-1; D gene unclear. Germline values: CDR1 WNHNN, CDR2 SYGVQD (reference sequence). V lost 5 bases to trimming and J lost 4 bases, with 11 bases between them. The CDR3 has 13 amino acids. CDR3 protein: CASSTSGLTEAFF. For the CDR3, the DNA is TGCGCCAGCAGTACTTCAGGCCTCACTGAAGCTTTCTTT.

The rearrangement joins TRBV25-1 to TRBJ1-3; D not certain. V was clipped by 5 bases and J by 1 base, with 6 bases between them. CDR1 is MGHDK and CDR2 is SYGVNS in the germline V gene. The CDR3 has 13 residues. The chain's CDR3 is CASSPRSGNTIYF. CDR3 coding DNA: TGTGCCAGCAGTCCCCGGTCTGGAAACACCATATATTTT.

V gene TRBV4-2 combines with J gene TRBJ2-5, with D possibly being TRBD2 (7 bases). The CDR3 sequence is 18 residues long. The germline V gene has CDR1 LGHNA and CDR2 YNFKEQ. V dropped 1 base and J dropped 1 base, with 19 bases sitting between them. The DNA for the CDR3 is TGTGCCAGCAGCCAAGGCGGTGTTGGCGGGGGCCGCCAAGAGACCCAGTACTTC. Encoded protein: CASSQGGVGGGRQETQYF.

This sequence joins TRBV7-2 and TRBJ2-7; 7 nucleotides agree with TRBD1. CDR3 length equals 14 residues. V shed 3 bases and J 0 bases; nucleotides not matched to a gene: 2. CDR1 is SGHTA and CDR2 is FQGNSA in the germline V gene. Written as DNA, the CDR3 is TGTGCCAGCAGCTTTGGACAGGACTCCTACGAGCAGTACTTC. Its protein product is CASSFGQDSYEQYF.

This clone has just one count. The chain joins TRBV4-1 to TRBJ2-6; the D is unclear. The CDR3 has 16 amino acids. V was shortened by 0 bases and J by 0 bases, with 6 bases between the two germline ends. Germline V gives CDR1 MGHRA, CDR2 YSYEKL. This CDR3 reads CASSQDPVSGANVLTF. In DNA, the CDR3 is TGCGCCAGCAGCCAAGATCCAGTCTCTGGGGCCAACGTCCTGACTTTC.

The chain links TRBV2 to TRBJ1-1; TRBD1 is a possible D gene (5 bases). Per the germline V gene, CDR1 is SNHLY and CDR2 is FYNNEI. The CDR3 covers 15 residues. V was trimmed by 8 bases and J by 1 base, leaving 17 bases between them. CDR3 sequence: CASPLAGRGNTEAFF. The DNA for the CDR3 is TGTGCCAGCCCCTTGGCAGGGAGAGGGAACACTGAAGCTTTCTTT.

The chain employs TRBV5-8 and TRBJ2-7; TRBD2 agrees at 8 bases. The CDR3 contains 15 residues. Germline V gives CDR1 SGHTS, CDR2 YDEGEE. J was trimmed by 3 bases and V by 2 bases; bases with no gene match: 7. The CDR3 region has the DNA TGTGCCAGCAGCTTCTACGGGAGGGCCCTCTACGAGCAGTACTTC. Translating it yields CASSFYGRALYEQYF.

The chain employs TRBV6-5 and TRBJ1-1; D may be TRBD1 (5 bases). The CDR3 is 15 residues long. The V gene's germline CDR1 is MNHEY and CDR2 SVGAGI. Trimming pared 2 bases from V and 11 bases from J, leaving 21 bases between. The CDR3 loop is CASSYRDSGGYGAFF. The CDR3 DNA sequence: TGTGCCAGCAGTTACCGGGACTCCGGCGGATATGGGGCTTTCTTT.

This clone was seen a single time. The chain links TRBV27 to TRBJ2-1; D is undetermined. The length of the CDR3 is 14 residues. V was cut by 5 bases and J by 5 bases, with 13 bases left in between. Germline-derived CDR1 and CDR2 are MNHEY and SMNVEV (reference sequence). The CDR3 sequence: CASSARNKNNEQFF. The CDR3 nucleotides read TGTGCCAGCAGTGCGAGGAACAAAAACAATGAGCAGTTCTTC.

The rearrangement uses TRBV27 and TRBJ1-2, with TRBD1 matching over 7 bases. This CDR3 comprises 15 residues. V was pared by 6 bases and J by 6 bases, with 13 bases of the junction left unmatched. In germline, CDR1 is MNHEY, CDR2 SMNVEV (reference sequence). CDR3 in amino acids: CASSSPGSRGNGYTF. CDR3 DNA sequence: TGTGCCAGCAGCTCACCGGGGTCCAGGGGGAATGGCTACACCTTC.

The rearrangement links TRBV6-2 or TRBV6-3 to TRBJ1-5, with D unclear. The V end lost 2 bases, the J end lost 0 bases, and 11 bases lay between the germline ends. CDR3 length: 16 amino acids. Germline CDR1 is MNHEY and CDR2 is SVGEGT. The CDR3 DNA reads as TGTGCCAGCAGTTACGGAGGGCGTAATAGCAATCAGCCCCAGCATTTT. Protein sequence: CASSYGGRNSNQPQHF.

This chain connects TRBV6-2 or TRBV6-3 to TRBJ2-1, with 7 bases matching TRBD2. This CDR3 has 15 residues. Unmatched junction bases numbered 13, after V lost 7 bases and J lost 7 bases. The V gene's germline CDR1 is MNHEY and CDR2 SVGEGT. The DNA of the CDR3 is TGTGCCAGCACCCCCGGGACTATGAAGGGGAATGAGCAGTTCTTC. Translated, it gives CASTPGTMKGNEQFF.